Each of the 20 T cell receptor beta chains below was sequenced from the same sample in a study of T cells in Graves' hyperthyroidism and ophthalmopathy. The CDR3 regions of TCR beta were amplified from RNA transcripts. HTBI primers were employed in a first-round RT-PCR of the TCR CDR3. MiXCR was run by TCRdb on the multiplex PCR reads, yielding one entry per CDR3 protein. The sample lists 40,000 to 60,000 distinct CDR3 sequences; approximately 48% were seen once. The sample comprised blood. These receptors originate from a woman aged 50 to 60 with Graves' ophthalmopathy.

V is TRBV20-1 and J is TRBJ2-1, with 11 bases identical to TRBD1. The germline CDR1 and CDR2 sequences are DFQATT and SNEGSKA (reference sequence). Trimming took 5 bases from V and 4 from J; bases not matched to a gene: 7. CDR3 length: 15 amino acids. In nucleotides, the CDR3 is TGCAGTGCTCCCTGGGGGGACAGGGGGTACAATGAGCAGTTCTTC. The encoded protein is CSAPWGDRGYNEQFF.

Of note for this clonotype: One base away lies a much larger clone, so this may be a sequencing read error. The rearrangement links TRBV28 to TRBJ2-2; D perhaps matches TRBD1 (6 bases). Germline V gives CDR1 MDHEN, CDR2 SYDVKM. CDR3 length: 13 amino acids. The CDR3 DNA reads TGTGCCAGCAGTAGAACAGGGATCGGGGTGCTGTTTTTT. Translated: CASSRTGIGVLFF.

Details on this clonotype: An end of the junction differs from the germline gene, which may be a read error. The chain couples TRBV5-1 to TRBJ1-2; D call uncertain. Germline loops: CDR1 SGHRS, CDR2 YFSETQ. The CDR3 length is 14 residues. CDR3 nucleotides: TGCGCCAGCAGCTTTACCACAGAGGTTGTTGGCTACGCCTTC. Its translation: CASSFTTEVVGYAF.

This clonotype is medium-sized in the sample. This rearrangement joins TRBV24-1 to TRBJ2-1; 7 nucleotides align to TRBD1. V lost 9 bases to trimming and J lost 4 bases; unmatched junction nucleotides: 5. The CDR3 is 13 residues long. Germline CDR1 reads KGHDR; CDR2 reads SFDVKD. CDR3: CATETGMYNEQFF. The CDR3 region has the DNA TGTGCCACCGAGACAGGGATGTACAATGAGCAGTTCTTC.

This chain uses TRBV24-1 with TRBJ2-3; TRBD1 aligns across 7 bases. J gave up 11 bases and V 9 bases, and 13 bases lay outside the gene matches. This CDR3 comprises 13 residues. Per the germline V gene, CDR1 is KGHDR and CDR2 is SFDVKD. In nucleotides, the CDR3 is TGTGCCACCGAGACAGGGATGTACAATGAGCAGTATTTT. It encodes CATETGMYNEQYF.

This clonotype was observed many times. At one of its ends the junction is not consistent with the germline gene, which may arise from a read error. The chain links TRBV7-2 to TRBJ2-7, with 10 bases lining up with TRBD1. Germline V gives CDR1 SGHTA, CDR2 FQGNSA. The CDR3 is made up of 13 amino acids. The CDR3 DNA follows: TGCGCCAGCAGCCAAGGGGACAGGGGCGAGCAGTACTTC. Its translation is CASSQGDRGEQYF.

This clonotype was counted at least ten times. This rearrangement joins TRBV29-1 to TRBJ2-3, with unresolved D. The CDR3 sequence is 11 residues long. Germline V gene data show CDR1 as SQVTM and CDR2 as ANQGSEA. Trimming cost V 3 bases and J 4 bases, with 5 bases left between them. The CDR3 protein is CSVDVSDTQYF. Here the CDR3 DNA reads TGCAGCGTTGATGTTTCAGATACGCAGTATTTT.

The chain joins TRBV12-5 to TRBJ1-2; 9 bases are shared with TRBD1. V shed 4 bases and J 8 bases; nucleotides not matched to a gene: 23. The CDR3 totals 19 residues. From germline, CDR1 is LGHNT and CDR2 FRNRAP. Here the CDR3 reads CASGSFSGTGFRLVGGYTF. The CDR3 nucleotides are TGTGCTAGTGGTTCCTTTTCCGGGACAGGGTTTCGTCTAGTTGGAGGCTACACCTTC.

The J gene is TRBJ2-5, the V gene TRBV9; no clear D gene. The CDR3 has 12 residues. V lost 0 bases, J lost 5 bases, and 5 bases lay in between. CDR1 and CDR2 from the germline V gene are SGDLS and YYNGEE. The CDR3 nucleotides are TGTGCCAGCAGCGTAGGGTGTGAGACCCAGTACTTC. This codes for CASSVGCETQYF.

This clonotype appeared many times. The chain combines TRBV9 with TRBJ2-2; the match to TRBD2 covers 7 bases. V dropped 1 base and J dropped 6; count of bases not matched to a gene: 6. The CDR3 is 15 amino acids. Per germline, CDR1 SGDLS and CDR2 YYNGEE. The DNA of the CDR3 is TGTGCCAGCAGCGTATCGTGGGGGGGTTCCGGGGAGCTGTTTTTT. Protein sequence: CASSVSWGGSGELFF.

This clonotype was counted many times. This rearrangement joins TRBV5-1 to TRBJ2-5, with 8 nucleotides matching TRBD1. Germline values: CDR1 SGHRS, CDR2 YFSETQ. CDR3 length: 16 amino acids. V gave up 4 bases and J gave up 4 bases; unmatched junction bases: 12. This chain's CDR3 is CASSLSTTGVGETQYF. The CDR3 nucleotides are TGCGCCAGCAGCCTTTCTACGACAGGGGTGGGAGAGACCCAGTACTTC.

This rearrangement joins TRBV24-1 to TRBJ2-3, with 7 bases lining up with TRBD1. The V segment lost 5 bases and the J segment 6 bases; nucleotides outside the gene matches: 10. Per the germline V gene, CDR1 is KGHDR and CDR2 is SFDVKD. The CDR3 contains 15 residues. The CDR3 DNA sequence: TGTGCCACCAGTGGCGCCTACAGGGGCATGGATACGCAGTATTTT. Amino acids: CATSGAYRGMDTQYF.

This clonotype was detected a few times. This CDR3 reads CASRPRQGAGYGYTF. In DNA form, the CDR3 reads TGTGCCAGCAGACCCCGGCAGGGGGCTGGGTATGGCTACACCTTC. The genes are TRBV28 and TRBJ1-2; 8 bases line up with TRBD1. With V trimmed by 6 bases and J by 5 bases, 11 bases remained unmatched. Germline CDR1 MDHEN, CDR2 SYDVKM. CDR3 length: 15 amino acids.

The chain couples TRBV9 to TRBJ2-5, with 10 bases lining up with TRBD2. V was clipped by 0 bases and J by 2 bases; unmatched bases: 4. This CDR3 region has 16 residues. Germline loops: CDR1 SGDLS, CDR2 YYNGEE. As DNA, the CDR3 is TGTGCCAGCAGCGTAGCAAGCGGGAGGGCACAAGAGACCCAGTACTTC. The encoded protein is CASSVASGRAQETQYF.

For this clonotype: The missing conserved phenylalanine or tryptophan at the end of this CDR3 makes a read error likely. This sequence joins TRBV5-6 and TRBJ2-2; D not certain. CDR3 length equals 14 residues. Germline V lookup: CDR1 SGHDT, CDR2 YYEEEE. Trimming left V 4 bases short and J 6 bases short, with 13 bases between. The CDR3 nucleotides are TGTGCCAGCAGCCCAGTTTGGGTAGCCGGGGAGCTGTTTCTT. Translated, it gives CASSPVWVAGELFL.

The V gene is TRBV29-1, the J gene TRBJ2-5; TRBD1 aligns across 9 bases. Trimming cost V 5 bases and J 5 bases; bases outside gene matches: 6. The CDR3 loop spans 13 amino acids. The germline gives CDR1 SQVTM, CDR2 ANQGSEA. The CDR3 loop is CSVSGTGTETQYF. In nucleotides, the CDR3 is TGCAGCGTTTCCGGGACAGGGACTGAGACCCAGTACTTC. Complete variable domain (other parts from reference TRBV29-1 and TRBJ2-5): SAVISQKPSRDICQRGTSLTIQCQVDSQVTMMFWYRQQPGQSLTLIATANQGSEATYESGFVIDKFPISRPNLTFSTLTVSNMSPEDSSIYLCSVSGTGTETQYFGPGTRLLVL.

The chain is built from TRBV20-1 and TRBJ2-7; 8 nucleotides align to TRBD2. V was clipped by 7 bases and J by 0 bases; unmatched bases: 8. The V gene's germline CDR1 is DFQATT and CDR2 SNEGSKA (reference sequence). The CDR3 is 14 amino acids. The CDR3 DNA reads as TGCAGTGTCTCGATCAGCGGGAGCTCCTACGAGCAGTACTTC. Translation gives CSVSISGSSYEQYF.

The V and J genes are TRBV20-1 and TRBJ1-5, with D tentatively TRBD1 (6 bases). This CDR3 contains 16 residues. The germline V gene has CDR1 DFQATT and CDR2 SNEGSKA (reference sequence). The V gene lost 3 bases and the J gene lost 7 bases, with 22 bases spanning the gap. The CDR3 DNA reads TGCAGTGCTAGGACGACAGGCGGTGGGTATGGGCAGCCCCAGCATTTT. Its protein is CSARTTGGGYGQPQHF.

This clonotype has at least ten counts. This chain joins TRBV7-9 and TRBJ2-5; 8 nucleotides agree with TRBD1. The CDR3 sequence is 13 residues long. V was clipped by 6 bases and J by 5 bases; unmatched bases: 5. Per the germline V gene, CDR1 is SEHNR and CDR2 is FQNEAQ (reference sequence). The CDR3 DNA reads TGTGCCAGCAGGAACACAGGGGGGGAGACCCAGTACTTC. It specifies CASRNTGGETQYF.

The J gene is TRBJ2-7, the V gene TRBV15, with D hard to call. Germline V gene data show CDR1 as LNHNV and CDR2 as YYDKDF (reference sequence). V gave up 7 bases and J gave up 10 bases, with 5 bases separating them. The length of the CDR3 is 8 residues. This CDR3 reads CATKDQYF. CDR3 sequence (DNA): TGTGCCACCAAAGACCAGTACTTC.